These 18 T cell receptor beta chains originate from one sample sequenced in a study of CD8 T cells in Susac syndrome. Random-hexamer reverse transcription was applied to about 0.5 to 1 ug RNA. TCRdb re-called the immunoSEQ multiplex PCR reads with MiXCR, one entry per CDR3 protein. The top ten clones hold around 0.16% of a sample with approximately 190,000 distinct CDR3 sequences, more than 85% of them seen once. Material: CD8+ T cells from PBMCs. These receptors all come from a human donor with Susac syndrome.

This chain links TRBV4-1 with TRBJ2-1, with TRBD2 identical over 8 bases. The CDR3 sequence is 16 residues long. Per the germline V gene, CDR1 is MGHRA and CDR2 is YSYEKL. V lost 4 bases to trimming and J lost 5 bases; unmatched junction nucleotides: 10. CDR3: CASSLPSGREDNEQFF. Here the CDR3 DNA reads TGCGCCAGCAGCCTACCCTCCGGGCGGGAGGACAATGAGCAGTTCTTC.

CDR3 sequence: CSVEPYTEAFF. The CDR3 bases are TGCAGCGTTGAACCATATACTGAAGCTTTCTTT. J is TRBJ1-1 and V is TRBV29-1; D gene unclear. The germline gives CDR1 SQVTM, CDR2 ANQGSEA. V was cut by 2 bases and J by 5 bases, with 6 bases left in between. CDR3 size: 11 residues.

This chain joins TRBV20-1 and TRBJ2-3; 14 nucleotides agree with TRBD2. J lost 2 bases, V lost 3 bases, and 7 bases had no gene match. This CDR3 has 17 residues. CDR1 and CDR2 from the germline V gene are DFQATT and SNEGSKA (reference sequence). The CDR3 loop reads CSARGLAGESFTDTQYF. The CDR3 bases are TGCAGTGCTAGGGGACTAGCGGGGGAATCCTTCACAGATACGCAGTATTTT.

V is TRBV27 and J is TRBJ1-2; perhaps TRBD1 as D (6 bases). CDR3 length equals 15 residues. Trimming removed 0 bases at V and 8 bases at J, with 16 bases between. Germline CDR1 is MNHEY and CDR2 is SMNVEV (reference sequence). The CDR3 sequence is CASSLSGQVQGGYTF. CDR3 nucleotide sequence: TGTGCCAGCAGTTTATCAGGACAAGTTCAGGGGGGCTACACCTTC.

The chain combines TRBV7-9 with TRBJ1-5; D call uncertain. Germline V gene data show CDR1 as SEHNR and CDR2 as FQNEAQ (reference sequence). The CDR3 length is 19 residues. Trimming took 1 base from V and 5 from J, leaving 24 bases between them. In DNA form, the CDR3 reads TGTGCCAGCAGCTTAGGAAGAAAAGGCCGGACTAGGGAACATCAGCCCCAGCATTTT. Its translation: CASSLGRKGRTREHQPQHF.

The chain combines TRBV7-2 with TRBJ2-3; the D is unclear. The V gene's germline CDR1 is SGHTA and CDR2 FQGNSA. This CDR3 spans 14 amino acids. Trimming removed 3 bases at V and 4 bases at J, with 11 bases between. CDR3 bases: TGTGCCAGCAGCTTGCAGACTTTTCCAGATACGCAGTATTTT. As protein: CASSLQTFPDTQYF. The full variable domain, completed using reference TRBV7-2 and TRBJ2-3, is GAGVSQSPSNKVTEKGKDVELRCDPISGHTALYWYRQSLGQGLEFLIYFQGNSAPDKSGLPSDRFSAERTGGSVSTLTIQRTQQEDSAVYLCASSLQTFPDTQYFGPGTRLTVL.

V is TRBV3-1 and J is TRBJ1-1, with no clear D. The CDR3 is 13 amino acids. Trimming cost V 4 bases and J 2 bases, with 8 bases left between them. Germline V lookup: CDR1 LGHDT, CDR2 YNNKEL (reference sequence). The CDR3 sequence: CASSPSQNTEAFF. The CDR3 DNA is TGTGCCAGCAGCCCCTCCCAAAACACTGAAGCTTTCTTT.

The chain couples TRBV7-8 to TRBJ2-7; 9 bases line up with TRBD2. With 4 bases clipped from V and 3 bases from J, the junction kept 7 bases outside the gene matches. The CDR3 is made up of 15 amino acids. CDR1 is SGHVS, CDR2 FQNEAQ, per germline. DNA of the CDR3: TGTGCCAGCAGCTATCCCGGCGGGAGGGTCTACGAGCAGTACTTC. This gives the protein CASSYPGGRVYEQYF.

V is TRBV7-3 and J is TRBJ2-7; weak D call: TRBD1 (5 bases). The CDR3 loop spans 15 amino acids. Trimming pared 1 base from V and 0 bases from J, leaving 10 bases between. CDR1 and CDR2 (germline): SGHTA, FQGTGA. CDR3 loop: CASSLNLGPSYEQYF. The DNA of the CDR3 is TGTGCCAGCAGCTTAAATCTGGGGCCCTCCTACGAGCAGTACTTC.

The chain is built from TRBV13 and TRBJ2-1, with 7 positions matching TRBD2. Trimming removed 2 bases from V and 6 bases from J; junction bases left unmatched: 10. There are 16 residues in the CDR3. Germline CDR1 reads PRHDT; CDR2 reads FYEKMQ (reference sequence). The chain's CDR3 is CASSLYSGGSFNEQFF. CDR3 sequence (DNA): TGTGCCAGCAGCTTATATTCGGGAGGCAGTTTCAATGAGCAGTTCTTC.

This chain joins TRBV19 and TRBJ2-7, with TRBD1 as a possible D gene (6 bases). This CDR3 spans 15 amino acids. Trimming removed 3 bases from V and 2 bases from J, with 14 bases in between. Germline values: CDR1 LNHDA, CDR2 SQIVND (reference sequence). The DNA for the CDR3 is TGTGCCAGTAGTATCCAGCCAGGGGAGCCCTACGAGCAGTACTTC. This encodes CASSIQPGEPYEQYF.

The J gene is TRBJ1-5, the V gene TRBV20-1; the D gene is possibly TRBD1 (5 bases). Trimming took off 3 bases at V and 3 bases at J, with 15 bases between the two ends. The CDR3 covers 15 residues. CDR1 DFQATT and CDR2 SNEGSKA come from the germline V gene (reference sequence). CDR3 in amino acids: CSASHFGDPNQPQHF. CDR3 DNA sequence: TGCAGTGCTAGTCACTTTGGGGACCCCAATCAGCCCCAGCATTTT.

The chain has TRBV20-1 and TRBJ2-7; D possibly corresponds to TRBD2 (6 bases). This CDR3 has 13 amino acids. The V gene lost 5 bases and the J gene lost 0 bases, with 11 bases spanning the gap. Germline CDR1 DFQATT, CDR2 SNEGSKA (reference sequence). In DNA form, the CDR3 reads TGCAGTGCTCCCGGGACTGGCTCCTACGAGCAGTACTTC. As protein: CSAPGTGSYEQYF.

This chain connects TRBV27 to TRBJ2-3, with 10 nucleotides matching TRBD2. V lost 11 bases to trimming and J lost 4 bases; unmatched junction nucleotides: 15. The length of the CDR3 is 16 residues. Germline CDR1 and CDR2: MNHEY and SMNVEV (reference sequence). This CDR3 is CAVSAPSGRVSDTQYF. The CDR3 DNA is TGTGCCGTATCAGCTCCCAGCGGGAGGGTTTCAGATACGCAGTATTTT.

The chain links TRBV7-8 to TRBJ2-7, with 9 bases aligning to TRBD2. V lost 2 bases, J lost 7 bases, and 9 bases stayed unmatched. The CDR3 runs to 15 residues. Germline-derived CDR1 and CDR2 are SGHVS and FQNEAQ. The CDR3 is CASSLLAGGPEEQYF. The CDR3 DNA sequence: TGTGCCAGCAGCTTACTGGCGGGAGGGCCGGAGGAGCAGTACTTC.

This chain connects TRBV20-1 to TRBJ2-7; the D gene is possibly TRBD2 (6 bases). The CDR3 totals 15 residues. V was trimmed by 1 base and J by 0 bases, leaving 13 bases between them. Germline CDR1 and CDR2: DFQATT and SNEGSKA (reference sequence). The chain's CDR3 is CSARVGLAYSYEQYF. The CDR3 nucleotides read TGCAGTGCTAGAGTGGGGCTAGCGTACTCCTACGAGCAGTACTTC.

This chain joins TRBV15 and TRBJ2-7, with D uncertain. The CDR3 extends over 13 amino acids. CDR1 LNHNV and CDR2 YYDKDF come from the germline V gene (reference sequence). V lost 5 bases and J lost 5, with 13 bases in between. CDR3 bases: TGTGCCACCAGCGACCGAGAAAAGAACGAGCAGTACTTC. Protein: CATSDREKNEQYF. The whole variable domain, remainder taken from reference TRBV15 and TRBJ2-7, is DAMVIQNPRYQVTQFGKPVTLSCSQTLNHNVMYWYQQKSSQAPKLLFHYYDKDFNNEADTPDNFQSRRPNTSFCFLDIRSPGLGDTAMYLCATSDREKNEQYFGPGTRLTVT.

CDR3 loop: CASSAGPGVDTQYF. CDR3 in DNA: TGTGCCAGCAGCGCGGGCCCCGGAGTAGATACGCAGTATTTT. J is TRBJ2-3 and V is TRBV9, with D hard to call. Trimming removed 3 bases from V and 5 bases from J, with 13 bases in between. This CDR3 has 14 residues. CDR1 and CDR2 from the germline V gene are SGDLS and YYNGEE.